This T cell receptor (beta chain) was captured in a study of T cells in Graves' hyperthyroidism and ophthalmopathy. This clonotype was picked up many times. TCR beta CDR3 sequences were amplified from RNA transcripts. First-round RT-PCR of the TCR CDR3 relied on the HTBI primer set. Each CDR3 protein gets one entry after TCRdb re-called the multiplex PCR reads with MiXCR. Of some 360,000 distinct CDR3 sequences in the sample, 14% were seen once. Germline assignment: CDR1 SGHRS and CDR2 YFSETQ. CDR3 length: 15 amino acids. The germline V and J ends were trimmed by 4 bases and 9 bases, with 19 bases remaining between them.

This clonotype was sampled from a woman aged 60-75 years with Graves' hyperthyroidism. Material: blood. This chain links TRBV5-1 with TRBJ1-4; D is perhaps TRBD1 (6 bases). DNA for the CDR3: TGCGCCAGCAGCGAGGGACATCCCAACGCTCAAAAACTGTTTTTT. Encoded protein: CASSEGHPNAQKLFF. The full variable domain, its missing parts supplied by reference TRBV5-1 and TRBJ1-4, is KAGVTQTPRYLIKTRGQQVTLSCSPISGHRSVSWYQQTPGQGLQFLFEYFSETQRNKGNFPGRFSGRQFSNSRSEMNVSTLELGDSALYLCASSEGHPNAQKLFFGSGTQLSVL.